The sequence of this TCR beta chain was determined in a study of blood T cell repertoires in COVID-19. Study details: Sites in the United States, Italy and Spain provided acute and convalescent COVID-19 samples.

CDR3 length: 14 residues. Germline CDR1 SGHTA, CDR2 FQGNSA. V gave up 6 bases and J gave up 6 bases; unmatched junction bases: 5. Cohorts were based on clinical histories the participants reported. Per the study methods: Reference gene primers were amplified, and this amplification served to estimate nucleated cell counts. Here immunoSEQ multiplex PCR was the method, and the copy in TCRdb shows in-frame clones only, minus some. V and J calls plus clone size are reproduced from that table; the DNA served to infer D and trimming. The sample shows approximately 180,000 clones, roughly 82% of them seen only once.

The chain employs TRBV7-2 and TRBJ1-5; 10 bases match TRBD1. Sequenced sample: PBMCs or T cells enriched from blood (not recorded which). This clonotype originated in a woman aged 55-70 years with acute COVID-19. CDR3 DNA sequence: TGTGCCAGCAGTATGGACAGGGGGTCTCAGCCCCAGCATTTT. It codes for CASSMDRGSQPQHF.